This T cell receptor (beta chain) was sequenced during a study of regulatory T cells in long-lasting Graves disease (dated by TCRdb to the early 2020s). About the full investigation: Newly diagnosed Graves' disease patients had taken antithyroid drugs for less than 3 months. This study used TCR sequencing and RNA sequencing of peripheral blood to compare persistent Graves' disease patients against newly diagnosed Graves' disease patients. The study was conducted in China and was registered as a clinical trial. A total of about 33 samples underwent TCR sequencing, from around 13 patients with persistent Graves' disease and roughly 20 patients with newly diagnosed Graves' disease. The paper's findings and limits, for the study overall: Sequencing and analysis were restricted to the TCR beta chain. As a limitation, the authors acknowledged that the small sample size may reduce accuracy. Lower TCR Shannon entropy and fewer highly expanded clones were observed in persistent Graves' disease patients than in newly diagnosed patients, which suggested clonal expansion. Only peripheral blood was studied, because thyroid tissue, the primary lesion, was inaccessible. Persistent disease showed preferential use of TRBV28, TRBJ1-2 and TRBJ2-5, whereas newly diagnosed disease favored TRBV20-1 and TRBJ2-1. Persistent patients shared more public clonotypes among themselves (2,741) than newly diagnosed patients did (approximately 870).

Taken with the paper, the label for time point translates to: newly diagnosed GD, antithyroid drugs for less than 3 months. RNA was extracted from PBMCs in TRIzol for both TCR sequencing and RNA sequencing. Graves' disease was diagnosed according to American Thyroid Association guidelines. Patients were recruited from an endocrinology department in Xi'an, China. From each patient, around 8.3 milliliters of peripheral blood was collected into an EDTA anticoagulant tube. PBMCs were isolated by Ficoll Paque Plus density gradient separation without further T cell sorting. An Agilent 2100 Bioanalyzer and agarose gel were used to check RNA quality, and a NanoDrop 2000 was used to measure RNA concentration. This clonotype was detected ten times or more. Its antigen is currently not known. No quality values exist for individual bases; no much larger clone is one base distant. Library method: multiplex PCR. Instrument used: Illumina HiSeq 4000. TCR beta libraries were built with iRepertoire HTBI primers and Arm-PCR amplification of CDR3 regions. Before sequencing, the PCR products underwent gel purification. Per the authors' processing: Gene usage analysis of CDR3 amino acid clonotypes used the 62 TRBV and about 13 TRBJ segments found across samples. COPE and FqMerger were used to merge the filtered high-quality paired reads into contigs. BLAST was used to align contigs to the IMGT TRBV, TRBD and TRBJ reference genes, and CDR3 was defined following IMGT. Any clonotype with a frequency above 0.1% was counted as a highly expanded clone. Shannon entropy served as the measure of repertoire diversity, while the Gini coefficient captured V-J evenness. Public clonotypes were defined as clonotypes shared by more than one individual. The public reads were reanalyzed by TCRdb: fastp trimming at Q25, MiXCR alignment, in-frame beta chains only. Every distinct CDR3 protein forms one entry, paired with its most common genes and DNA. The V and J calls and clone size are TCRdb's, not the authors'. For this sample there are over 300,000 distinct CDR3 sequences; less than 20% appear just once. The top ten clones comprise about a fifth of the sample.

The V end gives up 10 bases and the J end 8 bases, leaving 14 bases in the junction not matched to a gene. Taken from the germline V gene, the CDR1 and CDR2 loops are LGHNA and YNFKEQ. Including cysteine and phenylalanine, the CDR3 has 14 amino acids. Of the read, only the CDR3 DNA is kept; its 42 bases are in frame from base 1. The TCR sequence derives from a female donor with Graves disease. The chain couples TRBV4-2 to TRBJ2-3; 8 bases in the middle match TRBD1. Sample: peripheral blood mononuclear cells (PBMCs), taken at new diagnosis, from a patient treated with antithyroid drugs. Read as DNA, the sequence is TGTGCCACCCGGCCGGCGTCCACAGGGGGTACGCAGTATTTT. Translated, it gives CATRPASTGGTQYF.